This entry is about one TCR beta chain. In its sample, this clone was seen once. Its specific antigen is unknown. No base quality values were provided; no much bigger clone lies one nucleotide off. The germline V gene specifies SGHVS as CDR1 and FNYEAQ as CDR2. The CDR3 contains 13 residues, cysteine and phenylalanine counted. Here the CDR3 DNA is all that survives: 39 bases in frame from base 1. V is pared back by 5 bases and J by 0 bases, with 7 bases lying between the germline termini. The library was made by the immunoSEQ multiplex PCR assay. A mixture of 60 forward primers for TCR Vbeta segments and 13 reverse primers for TCR Jbeta segments was used in the multiplex PCR. The CDR3 region of rearranged TCR beta genes was amplified from genomic DNA by a multiplex PCR assay. The amplified TCR beta libraries were sequenced on the Illumina HiSeq System as 87-base-pair reads. Concerning the study's data processing: A later analysis counted tens of millions of unique TCR beta chains across the 666 repertoires, and around 9.9 million of these chains were shared by at least two donors. A nearest-neighbor algorithm error-corrected the raw reads and collapsed the reads into unique sequences, merging closely related sequences to remove PCR and sequencing errors. To assign V, D and J gene segments, CDR3 sequences were aligned to IMGT reference sequences. For a sequence to be retained, a match of at least six nucleotides to both a V gene segment and a J gene segment was required. A rearrangement counted as productive if the CDR3 had no stop codons and remained in frame with V and J, and every other rearrangement counted as non-productive. Following IMGT convention, CDR3 was defined as the stretch from the second conserved V-encoded cysteine to the conserved J-encoded phenylalanine. The earlier analysis of some 550 of the donors excluded any sequence lacking an unambiguous match to a single V gene segment. An earlier analysis of roughly 590 of the donors called V segments functional above 56.7% productive rearrangements and segregating when the between-donor standard deviation exceeded 5%. A statistical classification framework was built to diagnose cytomegalovirus status from the catalog of TCR beta chain sequences. In a later analysis, TCR nucleotide sequences were compared against IMGT/GENE-DB human TR gene sequences so that V and J genes could be assigned. Using the TCRdist pipeline, a later analysis assigned CDR3 sequences along with most-parsimonious VDJ recombination scenarios. A later analysis defined each TCR beta chain by its CDR3 amino acid sequence plus V-gene family, and excluded reads lacking a unique V-gene family. A later analysis removed several hundred highly shared, low-generation-probability nucleotide sequences to deal with suspected cross-contamination and a sequencing artifact. In a later analysis, a clonal expansion index for each public chain was calculated from normalized within-repertoire ranks of inferred template counts. In a later analysis, generation probabilities were computed with a VDJ recombination model fitted to out-of-frame rearrangements, and the resulting probabilities were checked against IGoR. Hypergeometric tests were used in a later analysis to score TCR-TCR, TCR-HLA and TCR-CMV co-occurrence, with a repertoire-size bias correction applied to the TCR pairs. False discovery rates were estimated in a later analysis by permuting HLA or CMV assignments 20 times. In a later analysis, co-occurring TCRs were grouped using DBSCAN, and TCRdist sequence similarity was added for clustering within HLA-allele-positive subsets. Repertoires with fewer than 30,000 or more than 120,000 public chains, plus five repertoires with anomalous nucleotide sharing, were excluded from co-occurrence clustering. Not all clones reach the TCRdb copy of this immuneACCESS table, which keeps in-frame sequences only. Checked studies attribute under half of the gap to unresolved V genes and leave the rest unexplained. V and J calls and clone size come straight from that table; D and trimming were deduced from the DNA. Within this sample are 150,000 to 200,000 clones, with 70% to 80% of them counted one time only. The top ten hold 2% to 2.5% of the sample.

This entry belongs to a study of cytomegalovirus exposure and HLA in healthy donors (dated 2017 in TCRdb). About the full investigation: In an earlier analysis of under 750 of the donors, under 300 Gb of sequence data and 90 million to 130 million unique TCR beta sequences from some 170 million T cells were reported. Along with the roughly 670-subject first cohort, a separate validation cohort of about 110 different subjects was used. In a later analysis, previously published TCR beta repertoires from 500 to 750 donors were re-analyzed and high-resolution HLA genotyping was added so that TCR occurrence patterns could be studied. Typing coverage differed by locus: A, B, C, DRB1 and DQB1 were typed in about 620-630 donors, DQA1 in approximately 520, DPA1 in some 600, and DPB1 in 472. Donor age, sex, ethnicity and CMV serostatus were compiled alongside the repertoire data. Of the roughly 390 genotyped donors, 70% to 90% were placed in the genetic ancestry cluster associated with self-reported Caucasian donors. The study combined high-throughput TCR immunosequencing, statistical association of individual TCRs with disease status, and machine learning to predict cytomegalovirus infection status. Approximately 300 gigabases of sequencing data and 70 million to 85 million unique TCR sequences were included in an early release covering about 620 HLA-typed donors. In an earlier analysis of roughly 540 of the donors, high-throughput TCR beta sequencing was used to judge whether each TCR beta V gene segment behaved as functional or pseudogenic. Using immunosequencing, the study profiled T cell repertoires from around 670 subjects and related those repertoires to cytomegalovirus serostatus. Rather than using new phenotypic data, the later analysis identified candidate immune exposures from TCR beta sequences and from how often those sequences occurred across donors. On average, around 200,000 unique TCR beta nucleotide sequences were sequenced per donor among 398 genotyped donors of the cohort, with around 19% of those sequences being non-productive. All discovery cohort repertoires had been generated on a single sequencing platform. Both class I and class II loci were covered by HLA typing, at four-digit resolution. Because of strong linkage in the cohort, 4 to 6 DR-DQ haplotypes were treated as single units for association and clustering. In a later genetic analysis, genome-wide SNP genotypes for about 55% of the 666 donors were used, and that subset was treated as a discovery cohort. The study was designed to test whether signatures of past pathogen exposure could be identified by cataloging public T cell receptors. General conclusions and limits of the study: Because HLA typing was missing for some donors at each locus, association tests included only the typed subset. In both the original and validation cohorts, the classifier was reported to diagnose cytomegalovirus status with high specificity and sensitivity. In an earlier analysis of some 500 of the donors, most TCR beta V segments appeared in productive rearrangements about 87% or about 30% of the time, broadly matching IMGT annotations. Roughly uniform sequencing depth across donors was assumed in presence/absence analyses, although this assumption may not hold. An association between a missense DCLRE1C variant and V-gene and J-gene trimming of TCR beta chains was found in a later genetic analysis and replicated in an independent cohort. A further reported finding was that TCR beta sequences accurately predicted the HLA-A and HLA-B alleles for most subjects in the first cohort. In a later analysis, HLA-associated TCR beta chains were found to be more clonally expanded and to have lower generation probabilities than equally common non-associated chains. Strong co-occurrence of HLA alleles, especially DR and DQ, made assigning TCR associations to individual alleles difficult. The authors suggested that the approach could potentially be extended to other disease states and immunological phenotypes. This cohort had only TCR beta chains sequenced, and the lack of alpha or paired-chain data limited which features could be detected. CMV serostatus was the only immune exposure information available for the cohort. Several of the top co-occurrence clusters appeared to be linked to parvovirus B19, influenza, CMV and Epstein-Barr virus, according to a later analysis. A group of highly shared sequence variants was considered likely to be a technical artifact of the sequencing pipeline. The 87-base-pair reads could not distinguish some IMGT-functional V segments, including TRBV6-2 and TRBV6-3, so those segments were excluded. Linkage disequilibrium might explain the correlated functional status among segregating V segments, but an unknown experimental factor could not be excluded. According to a later genetic analysis, donors in an Asian-associated ancestry cluster had fewer N-insertions in productive TCRs than the approximately 690-donor mean. Because counts were too low, some 17 rarely observed V segments, including chromosome 9 orphons, were excluded from the earlier analysis of a few hundred of the donors. Most TCR sequences were seen in very few donors, while some public TCRs were found in many individuals. At a false discovery rate of 0.05, a later analysis linked 16,000 or so TCR beta sequences to specific HLA alleles. The study gave a list of 150 to 200 TCR beta chains associated with cytomegalovirus. A few of the identified cytomegalovirus-associated TCR beta chains were confirmed in vitro to be specific for cytomegalovirus antigens. A later analysis found that most CMV-associated TCR beta chains appeared HLA-restricted, with HLA associations seemingly driven largely by CMV exposure. In a later analysis, TCR association rates were found to vary across HLA loci, with the most associated TCRs seen for DRB1 alleles and the fewest for HLA-C alleles.

The cohort consisted of 670 or so healthy bone marrow donors. All cohort members were sampled while nominally healthy, although unrecorded immune exposures were likely present. The donor was CMV seropositive and was included in the group of 250 to 300 seropositive cohort members. A peripheral blood sample was provided by each donor, and peripheral blood mononuclear cells were used for TCR beta sequencing. The Qiagen DNeasy Blood Extraction Kit was used to extract genomic DNA from the blood cell samples. The sequence was collected from a young woman in good health and CMV-seropositive. The sequenced material came from PBMCs. This chain joins TRBV7-6 to TRBJ1-1; the D gene remains uncertain. CDR3 loop: CASSADLNTEAFF. The nucleotide sequence is given as TGTGCCAGCAGCGCAGATTTGAACACTGAAGCTTTCTTT.